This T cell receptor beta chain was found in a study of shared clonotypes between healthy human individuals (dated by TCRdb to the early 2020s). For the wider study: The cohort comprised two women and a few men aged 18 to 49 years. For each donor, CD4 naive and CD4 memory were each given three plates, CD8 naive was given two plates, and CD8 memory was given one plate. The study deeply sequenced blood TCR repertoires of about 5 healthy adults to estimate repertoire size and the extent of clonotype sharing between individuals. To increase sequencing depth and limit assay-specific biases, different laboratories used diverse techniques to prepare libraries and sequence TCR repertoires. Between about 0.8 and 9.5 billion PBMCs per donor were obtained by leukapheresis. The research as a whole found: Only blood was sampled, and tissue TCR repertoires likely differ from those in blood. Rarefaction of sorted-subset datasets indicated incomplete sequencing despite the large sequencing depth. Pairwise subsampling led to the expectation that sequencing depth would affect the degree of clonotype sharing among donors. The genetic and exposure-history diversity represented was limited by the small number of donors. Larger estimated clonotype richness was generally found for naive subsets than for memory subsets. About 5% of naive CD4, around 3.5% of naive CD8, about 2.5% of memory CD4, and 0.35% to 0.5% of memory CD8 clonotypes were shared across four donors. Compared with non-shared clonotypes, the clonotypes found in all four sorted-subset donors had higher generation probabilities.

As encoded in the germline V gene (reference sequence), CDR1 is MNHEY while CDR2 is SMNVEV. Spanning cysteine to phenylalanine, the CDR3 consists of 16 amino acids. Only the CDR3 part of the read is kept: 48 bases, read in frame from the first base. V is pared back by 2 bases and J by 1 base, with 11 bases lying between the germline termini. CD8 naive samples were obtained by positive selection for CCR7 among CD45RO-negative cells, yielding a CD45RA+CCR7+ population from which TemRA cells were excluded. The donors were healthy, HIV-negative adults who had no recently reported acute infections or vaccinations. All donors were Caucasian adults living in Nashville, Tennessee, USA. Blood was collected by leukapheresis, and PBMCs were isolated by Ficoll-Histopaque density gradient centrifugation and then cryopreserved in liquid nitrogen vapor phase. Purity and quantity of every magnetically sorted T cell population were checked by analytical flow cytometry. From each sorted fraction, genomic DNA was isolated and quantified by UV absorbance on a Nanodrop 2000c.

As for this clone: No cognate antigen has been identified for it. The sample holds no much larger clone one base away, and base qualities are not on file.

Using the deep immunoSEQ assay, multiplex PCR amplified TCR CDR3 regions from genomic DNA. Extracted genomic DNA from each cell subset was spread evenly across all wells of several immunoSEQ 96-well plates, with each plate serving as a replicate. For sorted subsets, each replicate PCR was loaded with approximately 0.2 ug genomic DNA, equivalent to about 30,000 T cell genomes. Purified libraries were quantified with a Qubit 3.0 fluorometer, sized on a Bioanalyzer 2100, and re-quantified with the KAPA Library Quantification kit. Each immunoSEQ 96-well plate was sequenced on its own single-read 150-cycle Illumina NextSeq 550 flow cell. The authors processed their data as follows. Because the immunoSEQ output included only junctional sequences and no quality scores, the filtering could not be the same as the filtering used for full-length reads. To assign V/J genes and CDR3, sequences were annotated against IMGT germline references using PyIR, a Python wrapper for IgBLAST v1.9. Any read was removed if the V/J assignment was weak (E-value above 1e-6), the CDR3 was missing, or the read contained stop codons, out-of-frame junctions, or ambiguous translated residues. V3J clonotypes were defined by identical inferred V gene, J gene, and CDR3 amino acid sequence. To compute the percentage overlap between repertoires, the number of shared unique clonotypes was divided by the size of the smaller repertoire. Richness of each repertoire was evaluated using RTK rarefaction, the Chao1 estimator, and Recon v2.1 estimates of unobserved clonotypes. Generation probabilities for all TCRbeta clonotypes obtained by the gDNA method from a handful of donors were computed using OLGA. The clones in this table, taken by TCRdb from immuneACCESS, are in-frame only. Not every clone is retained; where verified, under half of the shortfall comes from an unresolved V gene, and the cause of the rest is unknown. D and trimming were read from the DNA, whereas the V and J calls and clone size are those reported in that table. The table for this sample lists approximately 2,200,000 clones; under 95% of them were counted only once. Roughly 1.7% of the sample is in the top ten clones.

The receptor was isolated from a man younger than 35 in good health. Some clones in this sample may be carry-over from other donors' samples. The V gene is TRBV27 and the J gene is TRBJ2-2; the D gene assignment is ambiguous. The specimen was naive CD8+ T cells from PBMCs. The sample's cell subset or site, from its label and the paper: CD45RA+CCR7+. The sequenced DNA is TGTGCCAGCAGTTTAAAAGAGACGGGGAACACCGGGGAGCTGTTTTTT. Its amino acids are CASSLKETGNTGELFF.